This is a list of T cell receptor beta chains from one sample in a study of quantifying T cell responses using KT2 cells. MiXCR, run by TCRdb on the UMI-ligation and nested PCR reads, gives a single entry per CDR3 protein. The table includes fewer than 50,000 distinct CDR3 sequences, more than 9% detected once. Sequencing used PBMCs spiked with cells of the T cell clone KT2. These receptors all stem from a human donor. Each CDR3 is given with its conserved first and last residue. D genes are given only for firm matches. Only part of the rows carry a size: once, few, many, or a class if the clone is expanded.

D	V	J	size	CDR3	DNA
TRBD2	TRBV2	TRBJ2-2	NA	CASTGGTTGELFF	TGTGCCAGCACGGGAGGGACCACCGGGGAGCTGTTTTTT
NA	TRBV20-1	TRBJ2-7	many	CSATDTAYEQYF	TGCAGTGCTACGGACACTGCTTACGAGCAGTACTTC
NA	TRBV6-2/TRBV6-3	TRBJ1-3	many	CASSDPRQSGNTIYF	TGTGCCAGCAGTGACCCCCGACAGTCTGGAAACACCATATATTTT
TRBD2	TRBV20-1	TRBJ2-7	many	CSAPASSGDFYEQYF	TGCAGTGCTCCAGCGTCTAGCGGGGACTTCTACGAGCAGTACTTC
NA	TRBV27	TRBJ1-1	few	CASHPNFGNTEAFF	TGTGCCAGCCACCCCAACTTTGGGAACACTGAAGCTTTCTTT
TRBD2	TRBV4-2	TRBJ2-6	medium-sized	CASSQGGSGSSGANVLTF	TGTGCCAGCAGCCAAGGGGGAAGCGGGAGCTCTGGGGCCAACGTCCTGACTTTC
TRBD1	TRBV6-2/TRBV6-3	TRBJ1-1	few	CASSGTANTEAFF	TGTGCCAGCTCTGGGACAGCGAACACTGAAGCTTTCTTT
TRBD2	TRBV6-1	TRBJ2-4	NA	CASSPVSGGAQNIQYF	TGTGCCAGCAGCCCCGTTAGCGGGGGGGCCCAAAACATTCAGTACTTC
NA	TRBV6-1	TRBJ2-7	NA	CASSPRYEQYF	TGTGCCAGCAGCCCCCGGTACGAGCAGTACTTC
NA	TRBV27	TRBJ1-1	few	CASSLGGRNTEAFF	TGTGCCAGCAGTTTGGGCGGAAGGAACACTGAAGCTTTCTTT
TRBD1	TRBV6-6	TRBJ2-4	NA	CASTATGGKNIQYF	TGTGCCAGCACCGCGACAGGGGGCAAAAACATTCAGTACTTC
NA	TRBV6-2/TRBV6-3	TRBJ2-5	few	CASSRQPRETQYF	TGTGCCAGCAGTCGCCAGCCCCGGGAGACCCAGTACTTC
TRBD1	TRBV12-3/TRBV12-4	TRBJ1-5	NA	CASNRGLNQPQHF	TGTGCCAGCAACAGGGGCCTCAATCAGCCCCAGCATTTT
NA	TRBV5-1	TRBJ1-2	NA	CASSLWPENGYTF	TGCGCCAGCAGCTTGTGGCCAGAGAACGGCTACACCTTC
NA	TRBV21-1	TRBJ1-5	NA	CASSHRRDRGRECDQPQHF	TGTGCCAGCAGCCACCGCCGGGACAGGGGGCGCGAATGTGATCAGCCCCAGCATTTT
NA	TRBV3-1	TRBJ2-1	NA	CASSQGTGILSGDEQFF	TGTGCCAGCAGCCAAGGGACAGGGATACTTAGCGGGGATGAGCAGTTCTTC
NA	TRBV6-4	TRBJ2-2	many	CASSEGGRNTGELFF	TGTGCCAGCAGTGAGGGGGGCCGGAACACCGGGGAGCTGTTTTTT
TRBD1	TRBV27	TRBJ1-4	NA	CASSQRTGGNEKLFF	TGTGCCAGCAGTCAAAGGACAGGGGGAAATGAAAAACTGTTTTTT
NA	TRBV21-1	TRBJ1-2	few	CATVTDCTF	TGTGCCACCGTGACGGATTGCACCTTC
TRBD2	TRBV5-1	TRBJ2-1	many	CASSWDYTYNEQFF	TGCGCCAGCAGTTGGGACTACACCTACAATGAGCAGTTCTTC
NA	TRBV4-1	TRBJ2-5	NA	CASSHVGREETQYF	TGCGCCAGCAGCCACGTCGGCAGGGAAGAGACCCAGTACTTC
NA	TRBV7-2	TRBJ1-1	NA	CASSLAAGQGTEAFF	TGTGCCAGCAGCTTAGCCGCGGGACAAGGGACTGAAGCTTTCTTT
TRBD1	TRBV7-9	TRBJ2-3	many	CASSLRQGTDTQYF	TGTGCCAGCAGCTTACGACAGGGTACAGATACGCAGTATTTT
NA	TRBV2	TRBJ2-1	few	CASSGARLAGYNEQFF	TGTGCCAGCAGTGGAGCTCGTCTAGCTGGGTACAATGAGCAGTTCTTC
TRBD1	TRBV7-2	TRBJ1-2	NA	CASSRQGPNYGYTF	TGTGCCAGCAGCCGACAGGGCCCCAACTATGGCTACACCTTC
TRBD1	TRBV6-2/TRBV6-3	TRBJ1-1	NA	CASTQGGPSTEAFF	TGTGCCAGCACCCAGGGGGGGCCGAGCACTGAAGCTTTCTTT
TRBD2	TRBV29-1	TRBJ2-1	many	CSVVRGYNEQFF	TGCAGCGTCGTGCGGGGGTACAATGAGCAGTTCTTC
NA	TRBV12-3/TRBV12-4	TRBJ2-6	NA	CASSLRQNGANVLTF	TGTGCCAGCAGTTTAAGGCAGAATGGGGCCAACGTCCTGACTTTC
NA	TRBV6-1	TRBJ2-7	few	CASSEGLTVNEQYF	TGTGCCAGCAGTGAAGGCTTGACAGTGAACGAGCAGTACTTC
TRBD1	TRBV7-2	TRBJ2-5	many	CASSLDRQETQYF	TGTGCCAGCAGCCTGGACAGGCAAGAGACCCAGTACTTC
NA	TRBV20-1	TRBJ2-3	few	CSAALGTSTDTQYF	TGCAGTGCTGCACTAGGGACTAGCACAGATACGCAGTATTTT
TRBD2	TRBV10-3	TRBJ2-1	many	CAISASGRLNEQFF	TGTGCCATCAGTGCCAGCGGGAGATTGAATGAGCAGTTCTTC
NA	TRBV10-3	TRBJ1-5	many	CAISDTGRQVQPQHF	TGTGCCATCAGTGACACCGGGAGACAGGTTCAGCCCCAGCATTTT
TRBD2	TRBV20-1	TRBJ2-1	many	CSARRTSGHNEQFF	TGCAGTGCTCGCCGGACTAGCGGCCATAATGAGCAGTTCTTC
NA	TRBV5-1	TRBJ2-2	NA	CASSLAGRQVTGELFF	TGCGCCAGCAGCTTGGCGGGGCGACAAGTCACCGGGGAGCTGTTTTTT
NA	TRBV11-3	TRBJ2-3	many	CASSLGGGTDTQYF	TGTGCCAGCAGCTTAGGCGGGGGCACAGATACGCAGTATTTT
NA	TRBV6-2/TRBV6-3	TRBJ2-7	few	CASSPGTDYEQYF	TGTGCCAGCAGTCCCGGGACTGACTACGAGCAGTACTTC
TRBD1	TRBV3-1	TRBJ1-1	few	CASSQTTGLNTEAFF	TGTGCCAGCAGCCAAACGACAGGGTTGAACACTGAAGCTTTCTTT
TRBD1	TRBV12-3/TRBV12-4	TRBJ2-7	few	CASSSGTGESPQYF	TGTGCCAGCAGCTCCGGGACAGGGGAATCCCCGCAGTACTTC
TRBD1	TRBV19	TRBJ1-6	NA	CASSEGTANSPLHF	TGTGCCAGTAGCGAGGGGACAGCTAATTCACCCCTCCACTTT
TRBD1	TRBV7-6	TRBJ1-1	NA	CASSTRDRGPPLSAFF	TGTGCCAGCAGCACGCGGGACAGGGGGCCCCCCCTGAGCGCTTTCTTT
NA	TRBV6-5	TRBJ1-2	few	CASSAPEFRGGSGYTF	TGTGCCAGCAGTGCCCCCGAATTCCGGGGAGGCTCTGGCTACACCTTC
TRBD2	TRBV7-2	TRBJ2-1	NA	CASSLQRGGRNEQFF	TGTGCCAGCAGCCTCCAGCGGGGGGGGAGGAATGAGCAGTTCTTC
NA	TRBV20-1	TRBJ2-2	NA	CSALGAGETRGSTGELFF	TGCAGTGCCCTGGGGGCGGGGGAGACGCGAGGGAGCACCGGGGAGCTGTTTTTT
NA	TRBV6-1	TRBJ2-7	few	CASSDPPRYSYEQYF	TGTGCCAGCAGTGATCCTCCGAGATACTCCTACGAGCAGTACTTC
TRBD1	TRBV10-3	TRBJ1-2	NA	CAIRRQGGNPGNYGYTF	TGTGCCATCAGGCGACAGGGGGGGAATCCTGGGAACTATGGCTACACCTTC
NA	TRBV4-2	TRBJ2-1	many	CASSLEVGEQFF	TGTGCCAGCAGCCTCGAGGTCGGGGAGCAGTTCTTC
NA	TRBV2	TRBJ1-6	NA	CASSEGQNSPLHF	TGTGCCAGCAGTGAAGGGCAGAATTCACCCCTCCACTTT
TRBD1	TRBV12-3/TRBV12-4	TRBJ1-1	NA	CASSLYSRGLGLFSGPTEAFF	TGTGCCAGCAGTTTATATAGTAGGGGGCTCGGTTTGTTTTCGGGGCCCACTGAAGCTTTCTTT
NA	TRBV19	TRBJ2-5	few	CASRDEGGTQYF	TGTGCCAGTAGGGACGAGGGGGGGACCCAGTACTTC
NA	TRBV6-2/TRBV6-3	TRBJ1-1	NA	CASKTQGRRNPEAFF	TGTGCCAGCAAGACCCAGGGAAGGAGGAACCCTGAAGCTTTCTTT
NA	TRBV10-3	TRBJ2-1	NA	CAIRSGAKTNEQFF	TGTGCCATCCGTAGTGGGGCTAAGACCAATGAGCAGTTCTTC
NA	TRBV20-1	TRBJ1-1	many	CSARDKPWSEAFF	TGCAGTGCTAGAGATAAGCCTTGGAGTGAAGCTTTCTTT
TRBD1	TRBV7-2	TRBJ1-2	few	CASSLAAGQGRGYTF	TGTGCCAGCAGCTTAGCCGCGGGACAGGGCAGAGGCTACACCTTC
TRBD2	TRBV6-5	TRBJ2-3	few	CASSLIAGYTDTQYF	TGTGCCAGCAGCCTGATAGCGGGGTACACAGATACGCAGTATTTT
NA	TRBV7-9	TRBJ2-1	once	CASSPNLQAVGVNEQFF	TGTGCCAGCAGCCCAAATCTACAAGCAGTCGGGGTCAATGAGCAGTTCTTC
TRBD1	TRBV20-1	TRBJ2-5	many	CSAYVRGQQETQYF	TGCAGTGCCTATGTTCGGGGACAGCAAGAGACCCAGTACTTC